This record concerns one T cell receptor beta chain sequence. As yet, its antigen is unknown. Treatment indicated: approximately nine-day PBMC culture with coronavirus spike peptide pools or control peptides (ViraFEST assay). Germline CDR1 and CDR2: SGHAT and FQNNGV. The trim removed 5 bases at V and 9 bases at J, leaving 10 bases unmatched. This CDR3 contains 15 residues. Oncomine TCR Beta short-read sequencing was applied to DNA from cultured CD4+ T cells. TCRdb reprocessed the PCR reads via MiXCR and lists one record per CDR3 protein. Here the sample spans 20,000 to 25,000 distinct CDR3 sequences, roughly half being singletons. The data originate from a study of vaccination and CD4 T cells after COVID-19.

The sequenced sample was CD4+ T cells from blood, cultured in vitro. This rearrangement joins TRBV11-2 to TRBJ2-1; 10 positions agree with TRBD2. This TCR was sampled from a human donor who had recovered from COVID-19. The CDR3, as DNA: TGTGCCAGCAGCCCCCAGCGGGGGGGCATCATTGAGCAGTTCTTC. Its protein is CASSPQRGGIIEQFF.